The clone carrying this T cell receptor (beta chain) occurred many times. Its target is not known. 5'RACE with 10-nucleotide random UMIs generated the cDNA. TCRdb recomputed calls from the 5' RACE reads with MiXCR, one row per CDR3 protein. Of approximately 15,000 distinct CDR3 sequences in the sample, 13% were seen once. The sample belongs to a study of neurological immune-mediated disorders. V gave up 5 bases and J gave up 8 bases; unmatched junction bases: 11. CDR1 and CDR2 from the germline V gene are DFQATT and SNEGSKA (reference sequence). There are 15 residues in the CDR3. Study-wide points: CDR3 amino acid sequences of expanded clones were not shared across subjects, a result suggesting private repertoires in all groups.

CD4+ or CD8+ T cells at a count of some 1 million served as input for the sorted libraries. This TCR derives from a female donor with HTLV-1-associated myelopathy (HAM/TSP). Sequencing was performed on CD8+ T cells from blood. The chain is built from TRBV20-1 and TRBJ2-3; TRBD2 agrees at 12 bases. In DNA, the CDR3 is TGCAGTGCTCCGAATCTAGCGGGGGGGCCTGCTACGCAGTATTTT. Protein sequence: CSAPNLAGGPATQYF.